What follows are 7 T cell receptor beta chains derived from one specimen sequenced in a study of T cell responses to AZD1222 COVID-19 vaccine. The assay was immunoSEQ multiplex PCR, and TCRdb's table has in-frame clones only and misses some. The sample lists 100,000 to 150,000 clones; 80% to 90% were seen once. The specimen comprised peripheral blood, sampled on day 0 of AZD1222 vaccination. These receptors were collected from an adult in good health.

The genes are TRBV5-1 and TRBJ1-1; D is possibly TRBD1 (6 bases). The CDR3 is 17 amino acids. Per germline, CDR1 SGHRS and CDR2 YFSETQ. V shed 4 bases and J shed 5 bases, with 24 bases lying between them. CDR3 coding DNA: TGCGCCAGCAGCCCCCACACGGACAGCCTAAGTGCAACTGAAGCTTTCTTT. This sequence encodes CASSPHTDSLSATEAFF.

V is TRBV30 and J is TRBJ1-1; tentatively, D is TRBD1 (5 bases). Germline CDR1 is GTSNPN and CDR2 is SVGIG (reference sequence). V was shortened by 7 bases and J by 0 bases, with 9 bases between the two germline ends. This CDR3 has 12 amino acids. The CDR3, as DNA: TGTGCCTTTGGGACGGTGAACACTGAAGCTTTCTTT. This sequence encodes CAFGTVNTEAFF.

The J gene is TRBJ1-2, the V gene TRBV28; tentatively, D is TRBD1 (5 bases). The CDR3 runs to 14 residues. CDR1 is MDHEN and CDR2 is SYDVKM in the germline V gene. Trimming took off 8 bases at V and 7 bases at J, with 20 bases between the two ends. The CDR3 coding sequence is TGTGCCAGCGAAGGGGCCCCCCAATATCGTGGCTACACCTTC. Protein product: CASEGAPQYRGYTF.

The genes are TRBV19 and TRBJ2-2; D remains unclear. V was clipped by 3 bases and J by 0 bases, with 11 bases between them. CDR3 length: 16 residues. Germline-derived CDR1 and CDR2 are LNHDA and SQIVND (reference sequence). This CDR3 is CASSIETGANTGELFF. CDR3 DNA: TGTGCCAGTAGTATTGAAACGGGCGCGAACACCGGGGAGCTGTTTTTT.

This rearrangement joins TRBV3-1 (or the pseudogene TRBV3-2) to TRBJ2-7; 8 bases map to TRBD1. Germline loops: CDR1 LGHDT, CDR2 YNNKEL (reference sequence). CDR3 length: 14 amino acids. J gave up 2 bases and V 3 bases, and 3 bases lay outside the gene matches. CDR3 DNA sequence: TGTGCCAGCAGCCATGGGACAGGTCCCTACGAGCAGTACTTC. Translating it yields CASSHGTGPYEQYF.

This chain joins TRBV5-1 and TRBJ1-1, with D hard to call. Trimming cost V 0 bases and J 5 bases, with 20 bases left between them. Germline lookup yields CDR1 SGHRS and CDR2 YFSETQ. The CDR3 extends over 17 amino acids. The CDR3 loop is CASSLAPLDPGWTEAFF. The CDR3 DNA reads TGCGCCAGCAGCTTGGCCCCCCTGGATCCGGGGTGGACTGAAGCTTTCTTT.

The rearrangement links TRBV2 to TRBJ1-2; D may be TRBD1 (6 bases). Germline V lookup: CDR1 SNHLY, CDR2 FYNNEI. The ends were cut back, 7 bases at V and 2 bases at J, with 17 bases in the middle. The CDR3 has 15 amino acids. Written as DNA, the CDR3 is TGTGCCAGCATGCGGGACATCGGTTTGAACTATGGCTACACCTTC. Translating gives CASMRDIGLNYGYTF.